This section outlines one T cell receptor beta chain sequence together with its context. Its target is not known. The record originates from a study of glioma-infiltrating T cells after dendritic cell vaccination. Profiled with immunoSEQ multiplex PCR; TCRdb holds only in-frame clones, not every one. The sample has around 78,000 clones, 85% seen once. Study-wide points: Higher TCR clonality did not directly relate to longer survival.

Indicated time point: after dendritic cell vaccination, including at tumor progression/relapse. Germline values: CDR1 SGHTA, CDR2 FQGTGA. The CDR3 length is 12 residues. V was clipped by 5 bases and J by 5 bases, with 8 bases between them. This sample comprised blood, obtained after dendritic cell vaccination. The origin of this receptor is a human donor with glioblastoma. The rearrangement links TRBV7-3 to TRBJ2-3, with D possibly matching TRBD1 (5 bases). The CDR3 is CASSVTGDTQYF. The CDR3 DNA reads TGTGCCAGCAGCGTCACAGGAGATACGCAGTATTTT.